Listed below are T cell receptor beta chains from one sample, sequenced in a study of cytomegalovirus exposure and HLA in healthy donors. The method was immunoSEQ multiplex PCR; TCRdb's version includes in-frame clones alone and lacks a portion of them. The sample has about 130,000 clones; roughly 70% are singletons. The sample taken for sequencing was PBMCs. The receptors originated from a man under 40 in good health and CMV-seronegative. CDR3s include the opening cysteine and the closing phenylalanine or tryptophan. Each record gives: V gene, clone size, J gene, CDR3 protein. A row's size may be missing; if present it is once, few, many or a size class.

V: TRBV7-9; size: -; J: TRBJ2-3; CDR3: CSSSPTSGGARDTQYF
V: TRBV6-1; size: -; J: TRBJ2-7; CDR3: CASSEVGDRGYEQYF
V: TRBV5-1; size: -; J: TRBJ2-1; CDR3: CASSTRTSGDNEQFF
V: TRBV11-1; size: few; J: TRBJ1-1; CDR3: CASSLSREGWRTEAFF
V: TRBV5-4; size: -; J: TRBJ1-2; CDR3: CASSLITGDGYGYTF
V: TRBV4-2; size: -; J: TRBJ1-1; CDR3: CASSQDLIFSTGGNTEAFF
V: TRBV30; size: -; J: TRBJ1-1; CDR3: CAWSHSGGNTEAFF
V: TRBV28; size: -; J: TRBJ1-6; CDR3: CASSSGQTNSPLHF
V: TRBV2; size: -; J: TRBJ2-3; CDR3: CAIGQGYTDTQYF
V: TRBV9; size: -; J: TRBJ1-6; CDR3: CASSVALLEGVNSPLHF
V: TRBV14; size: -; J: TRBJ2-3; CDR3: CASSQDRGWDTQYF
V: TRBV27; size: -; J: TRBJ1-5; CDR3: CASSLGRGREPQHF
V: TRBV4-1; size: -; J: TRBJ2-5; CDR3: CASSRRLQETQYF
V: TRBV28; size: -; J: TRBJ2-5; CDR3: CASSLLTSGGKKETQYF
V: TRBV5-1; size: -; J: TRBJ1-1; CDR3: CASSRQGVNTEAFF
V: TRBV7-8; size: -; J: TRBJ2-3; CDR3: CASSFMSSRDTQYF
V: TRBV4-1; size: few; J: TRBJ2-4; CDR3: CASSPGPPQGIAKNIQYF
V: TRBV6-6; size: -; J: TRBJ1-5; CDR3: CASSRQGSQPQHF
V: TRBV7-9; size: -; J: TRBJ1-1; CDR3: CASSSQTSGEAFF
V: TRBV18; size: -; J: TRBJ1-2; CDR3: CASSPSRSPYGYTF
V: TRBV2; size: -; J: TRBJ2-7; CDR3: CASSTTSGGARQYF
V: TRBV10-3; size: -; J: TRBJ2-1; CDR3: CAFPGGTSGGGRLYNEQFF
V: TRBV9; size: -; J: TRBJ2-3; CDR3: CASSWQGADTQYF
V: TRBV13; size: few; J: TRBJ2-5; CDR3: CASSSTSGGFRETQYF
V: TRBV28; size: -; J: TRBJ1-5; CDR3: CASRTPGYQPQHF
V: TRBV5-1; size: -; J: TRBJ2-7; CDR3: CASSKTGTVFYEQYF
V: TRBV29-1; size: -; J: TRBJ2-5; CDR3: CSVDEGVVQETQYF
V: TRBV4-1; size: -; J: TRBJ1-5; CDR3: CASSQEGGGNQPQHF
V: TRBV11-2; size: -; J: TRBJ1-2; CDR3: CASSLSSNYGYTF
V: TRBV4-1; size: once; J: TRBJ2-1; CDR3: CASSQDRGSGNEQFF
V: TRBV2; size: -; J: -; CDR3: CASTPGVGISYEQYF
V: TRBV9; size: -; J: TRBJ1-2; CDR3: CASSGLRDRAYGYTF
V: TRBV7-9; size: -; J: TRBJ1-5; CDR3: CASSPLQGSNQPQHF
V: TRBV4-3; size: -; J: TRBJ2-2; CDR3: CASSQERGNTGELFF
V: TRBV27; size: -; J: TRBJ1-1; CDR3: CASSFGPGQGGLDTEAFF
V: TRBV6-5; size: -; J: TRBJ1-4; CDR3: CASRGFQEKLFF
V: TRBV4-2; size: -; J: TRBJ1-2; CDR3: CASSRYNAEGMDYGYTF
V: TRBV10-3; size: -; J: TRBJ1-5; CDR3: CAIGDTQNNQPQHF
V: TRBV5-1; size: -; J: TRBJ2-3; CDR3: CASSRGQGSTDTQYF
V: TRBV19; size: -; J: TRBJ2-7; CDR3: CASSIRGGGAGEQYF
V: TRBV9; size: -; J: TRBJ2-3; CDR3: CASSDIQDITQYF
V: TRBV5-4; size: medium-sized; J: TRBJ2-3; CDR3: CASSFFGGRTDTQYF
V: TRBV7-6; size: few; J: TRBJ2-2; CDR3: CASSFGGGNTGELFF
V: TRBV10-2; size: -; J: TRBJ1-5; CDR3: CASSESLQGYSNQPQHF
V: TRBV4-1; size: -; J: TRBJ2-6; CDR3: CASRLQLTSSGANVLTF
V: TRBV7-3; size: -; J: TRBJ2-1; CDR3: CASSYGGTYNEQFF
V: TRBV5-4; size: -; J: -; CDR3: CASSLEGWNVYEQYF
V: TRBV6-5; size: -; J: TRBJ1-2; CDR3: CASRTGAGYTF
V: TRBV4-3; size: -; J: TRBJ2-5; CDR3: CASSQRREETQYF
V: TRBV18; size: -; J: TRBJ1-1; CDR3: CASSPRGAGGFTTEAFF
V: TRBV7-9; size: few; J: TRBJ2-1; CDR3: CASSLAQGHEQFF
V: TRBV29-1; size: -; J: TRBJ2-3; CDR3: CSGTRDTWGTDTQYF
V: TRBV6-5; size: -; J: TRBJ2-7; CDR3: CASRLTGMHEQYF
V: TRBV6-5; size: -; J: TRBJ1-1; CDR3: CASSYPGQGAGTEAFF
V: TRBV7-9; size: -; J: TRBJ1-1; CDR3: CASRSAGTGGSEAFF
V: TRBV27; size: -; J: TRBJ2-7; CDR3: CASNPGTSGGAYEQYF